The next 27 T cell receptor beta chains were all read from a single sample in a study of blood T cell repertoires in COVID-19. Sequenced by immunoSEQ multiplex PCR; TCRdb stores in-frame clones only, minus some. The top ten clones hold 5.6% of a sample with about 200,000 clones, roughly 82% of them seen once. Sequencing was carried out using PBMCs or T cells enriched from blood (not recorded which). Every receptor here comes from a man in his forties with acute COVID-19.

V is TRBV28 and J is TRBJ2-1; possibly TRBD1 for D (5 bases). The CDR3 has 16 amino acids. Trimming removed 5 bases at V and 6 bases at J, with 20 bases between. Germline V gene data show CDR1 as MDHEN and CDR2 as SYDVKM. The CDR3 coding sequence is TGTGCCAGCAGTCCAGGCGGCCGACAGTTTCCCAATGAGCAGTTCTTC. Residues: CASSPGGRQFPNEQFF.

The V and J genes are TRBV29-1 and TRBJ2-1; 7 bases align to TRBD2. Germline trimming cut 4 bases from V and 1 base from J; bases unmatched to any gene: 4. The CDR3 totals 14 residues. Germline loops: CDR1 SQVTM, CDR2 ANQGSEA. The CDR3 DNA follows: TGCAGCGTTGTTGGGCGGGAGTCCTACAATGAGCAGTTCTTC. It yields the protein CSVVGRESYNEQFF.

The CDR3 reads CASSEGQSGYTF. CDR3 nucleotides: TGTGCCAGCAGTGAAGGACAGTCCGGCTACACCTTC. This chain links TRBV6-1 with TRBJ1-2; TRBD1 is a possible D gene (5 bases). The CDR3 is made up of 12 amino acids. Looked up from germline, CDR1 is MNHNS and CDR2 is SASEGT. Trimming removed 1 base from V and 8 bases from J, with 8 bases in between.

In nucleotides, the CDR3 is TGTGCCAGCAGTTCCTTAGCGTCTGGAAGCTCCTACGAGCAGTACTTC. As protein: CASSSLASGSSYEQYF. The chain recombines TRBV28 with TRBJ2-7; TRBD2 might be the D (5 bases). V shed 4 bases and J shed 0 bases, with 16 bases lying between them. The CDR3 runs 16 residues. The germline CDR1 and CDR2 sequences are MDHEN and SYDVKM.

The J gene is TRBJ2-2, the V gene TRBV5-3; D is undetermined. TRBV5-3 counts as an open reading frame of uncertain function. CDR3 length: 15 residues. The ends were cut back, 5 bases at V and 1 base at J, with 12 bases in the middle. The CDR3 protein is CARRPFKQNTGELFF. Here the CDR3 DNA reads TGTGCCAGAAGGCCTTTTAAGCAGAACACCGGGGAGCTGTTTTTT.

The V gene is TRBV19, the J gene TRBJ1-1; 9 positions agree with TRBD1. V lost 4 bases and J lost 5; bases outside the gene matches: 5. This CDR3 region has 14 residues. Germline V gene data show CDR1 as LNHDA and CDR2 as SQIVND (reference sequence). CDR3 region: CASSNTGGRTEAFF. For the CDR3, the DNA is TGTGCCAGTAGTAATACAGGGGGCAGGACTGAAGCTTTCTTT.

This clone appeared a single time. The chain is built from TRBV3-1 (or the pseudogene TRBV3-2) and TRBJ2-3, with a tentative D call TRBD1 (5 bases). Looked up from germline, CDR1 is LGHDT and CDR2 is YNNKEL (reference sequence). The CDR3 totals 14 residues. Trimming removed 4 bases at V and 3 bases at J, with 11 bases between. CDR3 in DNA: TGTGCCAGCAGCCCAGGGTTTCGGACAGATACGCAGTATTTT. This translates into CASSPGFRTDTQYF.

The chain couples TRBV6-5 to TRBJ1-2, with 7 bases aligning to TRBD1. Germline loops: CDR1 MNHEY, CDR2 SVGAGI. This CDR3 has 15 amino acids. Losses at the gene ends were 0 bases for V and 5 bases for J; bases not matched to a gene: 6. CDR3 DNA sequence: TGTGCCAGCAGTTACTCGTATTCAGGGGGGTATGGCTACACCTTC. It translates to CASSYSYSGGYGYTF.

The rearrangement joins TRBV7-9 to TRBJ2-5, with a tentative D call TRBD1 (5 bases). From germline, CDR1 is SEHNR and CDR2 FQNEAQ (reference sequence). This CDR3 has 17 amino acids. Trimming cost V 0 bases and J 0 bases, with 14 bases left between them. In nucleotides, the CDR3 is TGTGCCAGCAGCTTAGCGGGTGGGGCTAGGTACCAAGAGACCCAGTACTTC. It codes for CASSLAGGARYQETQYF.

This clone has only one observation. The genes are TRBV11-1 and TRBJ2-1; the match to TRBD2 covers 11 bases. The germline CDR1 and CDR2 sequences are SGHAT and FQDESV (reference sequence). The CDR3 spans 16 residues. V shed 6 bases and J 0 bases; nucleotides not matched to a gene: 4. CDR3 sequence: CASSRLAGTSYNEQFF. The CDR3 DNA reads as TGTGCCAGCAGTCGACTAGCGGGGACCTCCTACAATGAGCAGTTCTTC.

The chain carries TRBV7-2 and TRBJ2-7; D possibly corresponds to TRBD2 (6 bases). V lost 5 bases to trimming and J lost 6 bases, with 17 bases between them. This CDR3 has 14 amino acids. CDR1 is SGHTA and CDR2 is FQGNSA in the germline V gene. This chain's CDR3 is CASSPGTFGTEQYF. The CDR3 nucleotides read TGTGCCAGCAGCCCGGGGACTTTTGGGACCGAGCAGTACTTC.

CDR3 region: CASSQSSGSTDTQYF. CDR3 DNA sequence: TGTGCCAGCAGCCAGAGTAGCGGGAGCACAGATACGCAGTATTTT. This chain links TRBV3-1 (or the pseudogene TRBV3-2) with TRBJ2-3; 7 positions agree with TRBD2. The junction had 3 bases not matched to a gene; V was cut back by 3 bases and J by 0 bases. Per germline, CDR1 LGHDT and CDR2 YNNKEL (reference sequence). The CDR3 is 15 residues long.

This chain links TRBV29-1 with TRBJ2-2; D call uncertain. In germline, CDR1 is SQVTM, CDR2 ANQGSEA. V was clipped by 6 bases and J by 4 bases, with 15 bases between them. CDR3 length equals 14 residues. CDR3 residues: CSVRSESTTGELFF. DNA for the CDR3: TGCAGCGTGCGGAGCGAGTCGACCACCGGGGAGCTGTTTTTT.

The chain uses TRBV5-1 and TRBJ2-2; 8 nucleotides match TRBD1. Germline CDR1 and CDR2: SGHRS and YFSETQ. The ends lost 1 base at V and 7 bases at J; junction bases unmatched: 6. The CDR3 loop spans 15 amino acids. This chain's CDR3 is CASSLPQGVGGELFF. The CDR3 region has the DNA TGCGCCAGCAGCTTGCCACAGGGGGTCGGCGGGGAGCTGTTTTTT.

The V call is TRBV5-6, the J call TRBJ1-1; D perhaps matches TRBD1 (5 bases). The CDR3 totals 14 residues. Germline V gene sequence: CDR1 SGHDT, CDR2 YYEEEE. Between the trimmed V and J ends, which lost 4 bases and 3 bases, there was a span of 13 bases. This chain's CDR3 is CASSPRRGHTEAFF. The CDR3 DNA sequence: TGTGCCAGCAGCCCTCGGAGGGGCCACACTGAAGCTTTCTTT.

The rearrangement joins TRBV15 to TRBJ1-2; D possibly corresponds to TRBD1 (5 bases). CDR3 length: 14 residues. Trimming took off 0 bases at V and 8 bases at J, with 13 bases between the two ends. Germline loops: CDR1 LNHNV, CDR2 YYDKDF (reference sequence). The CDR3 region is CATSRDSGYGGYTF. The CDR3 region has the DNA TGTGCCACCAGCAGAGACTCAGGGTACGGCGGCTACACCTTC.

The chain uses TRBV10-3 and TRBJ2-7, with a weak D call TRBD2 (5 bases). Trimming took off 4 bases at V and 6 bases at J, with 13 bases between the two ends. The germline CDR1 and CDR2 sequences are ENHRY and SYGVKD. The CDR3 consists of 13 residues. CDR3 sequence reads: CAISGTVASEQYF. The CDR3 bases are TGTGCCATCAGTGGGACTGTCGCGAGCGAGCAGTACTTC.

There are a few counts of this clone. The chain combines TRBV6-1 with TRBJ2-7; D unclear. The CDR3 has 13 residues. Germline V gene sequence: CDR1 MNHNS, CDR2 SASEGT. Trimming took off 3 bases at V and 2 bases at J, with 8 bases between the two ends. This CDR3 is CASSDNLPYEQYF. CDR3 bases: TGTGCCAGCAGTGACAACCTACCCTACGAGCAGTACTTC.

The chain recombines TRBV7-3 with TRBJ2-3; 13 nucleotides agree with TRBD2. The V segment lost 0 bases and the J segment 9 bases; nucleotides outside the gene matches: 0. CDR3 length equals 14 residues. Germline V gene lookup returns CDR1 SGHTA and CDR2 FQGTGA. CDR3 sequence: CASSLTLAGGTQYF. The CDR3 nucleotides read TGTGCCAGCAGCTTAACACTAGCGGGAGGGACGCAGTATTTT.

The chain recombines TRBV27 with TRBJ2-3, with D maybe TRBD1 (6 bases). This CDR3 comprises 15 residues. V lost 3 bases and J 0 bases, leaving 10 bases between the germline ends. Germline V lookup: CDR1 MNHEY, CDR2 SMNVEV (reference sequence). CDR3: CASSFAGQSTDTQYF. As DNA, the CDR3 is TGTGCCAGCAGTTTCGCCGGACAGAGCACAGATACGCAGTATTTT.

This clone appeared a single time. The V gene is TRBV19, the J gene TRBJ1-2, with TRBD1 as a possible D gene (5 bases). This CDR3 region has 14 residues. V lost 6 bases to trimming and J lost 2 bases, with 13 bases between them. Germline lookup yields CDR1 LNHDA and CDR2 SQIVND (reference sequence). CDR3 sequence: CASSTSGGNYGYTF. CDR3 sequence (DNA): TGTGCCAGTAGCACTTCGGGGGGGAACTATGGCTACACCTTC. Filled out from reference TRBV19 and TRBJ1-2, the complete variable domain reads DGGITQSPKYLFRKEGQNVTLSCEQNLNHDAMYWYRQDPGQGLRLIYYSQIVNDFQKGDIAEGYSVSREKKESFPLTVTSAQKNPTAFYLCASSTSGGNYGYTFGSGTRLTVV.

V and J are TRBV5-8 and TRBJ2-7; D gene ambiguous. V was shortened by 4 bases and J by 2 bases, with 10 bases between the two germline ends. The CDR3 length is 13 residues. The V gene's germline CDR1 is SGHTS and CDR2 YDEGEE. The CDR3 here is CASSRLAAYEQYF. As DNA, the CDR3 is TGTGCCAGCAGCCGTTTGGCGGCCTACGAGCAGTACTTC.

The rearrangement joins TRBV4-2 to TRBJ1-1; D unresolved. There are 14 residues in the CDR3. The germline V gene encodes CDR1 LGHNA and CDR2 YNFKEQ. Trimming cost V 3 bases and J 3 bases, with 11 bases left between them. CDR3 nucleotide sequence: TGTGCCAGCAGCCAGCAGGATCGGTACACTGAAGCTTTCTTT. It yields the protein CASSQQDRYTEAFF.

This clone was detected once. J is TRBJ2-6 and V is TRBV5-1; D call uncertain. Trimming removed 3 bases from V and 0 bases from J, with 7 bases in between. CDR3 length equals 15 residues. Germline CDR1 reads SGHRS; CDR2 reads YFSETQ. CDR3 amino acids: CASSSRVSGANVLTF. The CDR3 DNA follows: TGCGCCAGCAGCTCCCGGGTCTCTGGGGCCAACGTCCTGACTTTC.

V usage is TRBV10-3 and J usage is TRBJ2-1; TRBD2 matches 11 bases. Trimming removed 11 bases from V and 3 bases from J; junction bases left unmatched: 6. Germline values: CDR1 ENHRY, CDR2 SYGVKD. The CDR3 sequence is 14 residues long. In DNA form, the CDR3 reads TGTGCCTCCCAGACTAGCGGGAACTACAATGAGCAGTTCTTC. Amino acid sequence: CASQTSGNYNEQFF.

The CDR3 DNA sequence: TGTGCCAGCAGTGAAGACAGGGTTGGCTACACCTTC. As protein: CASSEDRVGYTF. The chain recombines TRBV12-3 or TRBV12-4 with TRBJ1-2; 7 bases agree with TRBD1. V dropped 5 bases and J dropped 7; count of bases not matched to a gene: 4. The CDR3 loop spans 12 amino acids.

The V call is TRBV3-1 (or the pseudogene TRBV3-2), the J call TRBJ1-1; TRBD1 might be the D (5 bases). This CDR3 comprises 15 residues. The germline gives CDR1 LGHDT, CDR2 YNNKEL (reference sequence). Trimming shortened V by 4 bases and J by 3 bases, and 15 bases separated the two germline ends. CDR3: CASSPRVIGDTEAFF. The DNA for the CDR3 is TGTGCCAGCAGCCCCAGGGTTATAGGCGACACTGAAGCTTTCTTT.